This T cell receptor (beta chain) comes out of a study of blood T cell repertoires in COVID-19. Turning to the study itself: The cDNA or gDNA used as material had been derived from T cells, B-cell-depleted T cells, or PBMCs.

There are 15 residues in the CDR3. Germline CDR1 MNHEY, CDR2 SVGAGI. J lost 1 base, V lost 6 bases, and 5 bases had no gene match. Sequenced by immunoSEQ multiplex PCR; TCRdb stores in-frame clones only, minus some. This sample yields roughly 260,000 clones, of which 70% to 90% are seen a single time; 2% to 3% belongs to the top ten. Sequencing used peripheral blood. The receptor was derived from a woman aged 45 to 65 with acute or convalescent COVID-19. This chain uses TRBV6-5 with TRBJ2-1, with 8 bases lining up with TRBD2. The DNA for the CDR3 is TGTGCCAGCAGGCGAGCGGGAGTGTCCTACAATGAGCAGTTCTTC. This gives the protein CASRRAGVSYNEQFF.